This is a list of T cell receptor beta chains from one sample in a study of blood T cell repertoires in COVID-19. Only in-frame clones appear in the TCRdb table, and some are missing; sequencing was by immunoSEQ multiplex PCR. This table has 210,000 or so clones, about 83% appearing once. Sequences were obtained from PBMCs or T cells enriched from blood (not recorded which). The receptor set was obtained from a woman in her forties or fifties who had been exposed to COVID-19. Each CDR3 is given with its conserved first and last residue. A D gene is named only where the DNA matches it firmly. The size field is filled for only some rows; it gives once, few, many or a size class.

V gene	J gene	clone size	D gene	CDR3 protein	CDR3 DNA
TRBV7-2	TRBJ2-3	NA	TRBD2	CASSSGLAGSSSTDTQYF	TGTGCCAGCAGCTCCGGACTAGCGGGGTCCTCTAGCACAGATACGCAGTATTTT
TRBV19	TRBJ1-5	once	NA	CASSGGNSNQPQHF	TGTGCCAGTAGCGGGGGGAATAGCAATCAGCCCCAGCATTTT
TRBV5-1	TRBJ2-3	NA	TRBD2	CASSSPGLAGGTAPYTQYF	TGCGCCAGCAGCTCTCCGGGACTAGCGGGCGGGACGGCGCCATATACGCAGTATTTT
TRBV7-2	TRBJ2-5	NA	NA	CASSLRTAVQETQYF	TGTGCCAGCAGCTTAAGAACTGCCGTGCAAGAGACCCAGTACTTC
TRBV11-2	TRBJ1-2	NA	TRBD1	CASSLGTGSGYTF	TGTGCCAGCAGCTTAGGGACAGGGAGCGGCTACACCTTC
TRBV6-1	TRBJ2-5	NA	NA	CASSSSTWQETQYF	NA
TRBV7-9	TRBJ1-4	NA	NA	CASSPDTPGEKLFF	TGTGCCAGCAGCCCCGACACACCAGGTGAAAAACTGTTTTTT
TRBV5-5	TRBJ1-2	NA	TRBD1	CASSLPPTGGSYGYTF	TGTGCCAGCAGCTTACCGCCGACAGGGGGCTCTTATGGCTACACCTTC
TRBV2	TRBJ1-4	NA	NA	CASTPQGGGEKLFF	TGTGCCAGCACCCCACAGGGTGGTGGGGAAAAACTGTTTTTT
TRBV12-3/TRBV12-4	TRBJ1-4	NA	NA	CASSFRGNEKLFF	TGTGCCAGCAGTTTCCGGGGGAATGAAAAACTGTTTTTT
TRBV7-8	TRBJ2-3	NA	TRBD1	CASSFGQGTDTQYF	TGTGCCAGCAGCTTTGGACAGGGCACAGATACGCAGTATTTT
TRBV19	TRBJ2-6	NA	NA	CASSPRGGGANVLTF	TGTGCCAGTAGTCCAAGGGGTGGTGGGGCCAACGTCCTGACTTTC
TRBV7-3	TRBJ2-1	NA	NA	CASSLTWTGSYNEQFF	TGTGCCAGCAGCTTAACGTGGACTGGATCCTACAATGAGCAGTTCTTC
TRBV11-2	TRBJ1-2	NA	NA	CASSLQPQYGYTF	TGTGCCAGCAGCTTACAACCCCAGTATGGCTACACCTTC
TRBV5-1	TRBJ2-2	few	TRBD2	CASSLAGGSDTGELFF	TGCGCCAGCAGCTTAGCGGGGGGAAGTGACACCGGGGAGCTGTTTTTT
TRBV5-1	TRBJ1-4	NA	NA	CASERERDEKLFF	TGCGCCAGCGAGCGAGAGAGGGATGAAAAACTGTTTTTT
TRBV5-4	TRBJ2-7	NA	TRBD2	CASSLGISGGSEQYF	TGTGCCAGCAGTTTGGGGATTAGCGGGGGAAGCGAGCAGTACTTC
TRBV6-5	TRBJ2-7	NA	TRBD1	CASSPGQGNYEQYF	TGTGCCAGCAGCCCGGGACAGGGGAACTACGAGCAGTACTTC
TRBV12-3/TRBV12-4	TRBJ2-7	few	NA	CASSLTYEQYF	TGTGCCAGCAGCCTTACCTACGAGCAGTACTTC
TRBV27	TRBJ1-1	NA	NA	CASTLRGGAEAFF	TGTGCCAGCACCTTAAGGGGAGGCGCTGAAGCTTTCTTT
TRBV18	TRBJ2-5	few	NA	CASSPPGPLETQYF	TGTGCCAGCTCACCTCCAGGGCCCCTTGAGACCCAGTACTTC
TRBV5-6	TRBJ1-6	once	TRBD1	CASSDTGQRNSPLHF	TGTGCCAGCAGCGATACGGGACAGAGGAATTCACCCCTCCACTTT
TRBV5-5	TRBJ1-3	NA	NA	CASSFNRATSGNTIYF	TGTGCCAGCAGCTTTAACAGGGCTACCTCTGGAAACACCATATATTTT
TRBV7-2	TRBJ1-6	NA	TRBD1	CASSQTGVISPLHF	TGTGCCAGCAGTCAAACAGGGGTGATTTCACCCCTCCACTTT
TRBV6-5	TRBJ2-7	NA	TRBD2	CAAGLAGGPGEQYF	TGTGCCGCGGGACTAGCGGGGGGCCCTGGCGAGCAGTACTTC